The present T cell receptor (beta chain) was sequenced within a study of blood T cell repertoires in COVID-19. About the study: T cells, B-cell-depleted T cells, or PBMCs provided the cDNA or gDNA that served as material.

There are 11 residues in the CDR3. The V end was cut by 7 bases, the J end by 7 bases, with 10 bases between. CDR1 is MNHEY, CDR2 SVGEGT, per germline. Clones were sequenced by immunoSEQ multiplex PCR, and TCRdb holds only the in-frame ones, with some missing. The data hold 200,000 to 250,000 clones, with 85% to 90% observed a single time. This receptor was taken from a man aged 25 to 45 with COVID-19, enrolled during active disease. V gene TRBV6-2 or TRBV6-3 combines with J gene TRBJ1-2; tentative D call: TRBD1 (5 bases). Sequenced material: peripheral blood. The CDR3 bases are TGTGCCAGCACCCCGGGGCTTGGCTACACCTTC. Amino acid sequence: CASTPGLGYTF.